A selection of T cell receptor beta chains follows, all from one sample in a study of cytomegalovirus exposure and HLA in healthy donors. Sequenced by immunoSEQ multiplex PCR; TCRdb stores in-frame clones only, minus some. The table shows roughly 140,000 clones, with roughly 80% occurring only once. The specimen sequenced was PBMCs. These receptors were taken from a male donor in good health and CMV-seronegative. CDR3s include the opening cysteine and the closing phenylalanine or tryptophan.

J | V | CDR3
TRBJ2-1 | TRBV30 | CAWSRDFMTYNEQFF
TRBJ1-1 | TRBV10-3 | CATCVGQGGTEAFF
TRBJ2-5 | TRBV15 | CATSRGQGADETQYF
TRBJ2-1 | TRBV19 | CASSIPGFSYNEQFF
TRBJ2-7 | TRBV29-1 | CSVVLGLGGVYEQYF
TRBJ2-7 | TRBV7-2 | CASSLISDGGYEQYF
TRBJ2-1 | TRBV13 | CASSLGTGTMTDNEQFF
TRBJ2-7 | TRBV9 | CASSAGQGGEQYF
TRBJ2-3 | TRBV9 | CASSVGVGGPSTDTQYF
TRBJ1-1 | TRBV4-2 | CASSHSIGVTEAFF
TRBJ2-1 | TRBV5-4 | CASSFGLVLNEQFF
TRBJ1-5 | TRBV2 | CASSGGWENQPQHF
TRBJ2-5 | TRBV6-1 | CASSEPGVRETQYF
TRBJ1-2 | TRBV7-8 | CASSLGLYGYTF